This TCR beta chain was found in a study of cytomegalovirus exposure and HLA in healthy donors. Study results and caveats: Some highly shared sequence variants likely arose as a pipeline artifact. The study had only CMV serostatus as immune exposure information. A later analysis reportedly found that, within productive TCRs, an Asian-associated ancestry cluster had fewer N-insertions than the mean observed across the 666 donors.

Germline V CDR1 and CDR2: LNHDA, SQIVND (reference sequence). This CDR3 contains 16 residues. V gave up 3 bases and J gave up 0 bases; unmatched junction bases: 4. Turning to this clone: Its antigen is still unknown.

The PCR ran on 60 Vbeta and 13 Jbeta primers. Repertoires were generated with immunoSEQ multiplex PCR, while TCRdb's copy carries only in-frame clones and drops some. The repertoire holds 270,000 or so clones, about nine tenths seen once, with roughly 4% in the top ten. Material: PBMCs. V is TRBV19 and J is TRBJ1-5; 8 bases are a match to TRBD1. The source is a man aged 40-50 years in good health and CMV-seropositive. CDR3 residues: CASSILGQGSNQPQHF. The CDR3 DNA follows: TGTGCCAGTAGTATTCTAGGACAGGGTAGCAATCAGCCCCAGCATTTT. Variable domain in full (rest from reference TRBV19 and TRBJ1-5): DGGITQSPKYLFRKEGQNVTLSCEQNLNHDAMYWYRQDPGQGLRLIYYSQIVNDFQKGDIAEGYSVSREKKESFPLTVTSAQKNPTAFYLCASSILGQGSNQPQHFGDGTRLSIL.